This TCR beta chain stems from a study of T cell changes during pregnancy in multiple sclerosis. The ends were cut back, 4 bases at V and 1 base at J, with 18 bases in the middle. This CDR3 is built from 17 residues. CDR1 is SGHAT and CDR2 is FQNNGV in the germline V gene. Here immunoSEQ multiplex PCR was the method, and the copy in TCRdb shows in-frame clones only, minus some. The sample carries around 56,000 clones, roughly 94% recorded once. In its sample, this clone was seen once. This sample comprised CD8+ T cells from peripheral blood mononuclear cells, obtained after pregnancy. The TCR was taken from a female donor with multiple sclerosis, enrolled in a pregnancy study. V usage is TRBV11-2 and J usage is TRBJ2-3; possibly TRBD2 for D (6 bases). The DNA for the CDR3 is TGTGCCAGCAGCTCTACCGGGACTCAGTTTGGCACAGATACGCAGTATTTT. Its translation is CASSSTGTQFGTDTQYF.